These T cell receptor beta chains were read from a single sample in a study of identical twins. TCRdb processed the 5' RACE reads anew with MiXCR; each CDR3 protein has one entry. The table shows about 100,000 distinct CDR3 sequences, with roughly 6% occurring only once. Sequencing input: memory T cells sorted from blood. Receptors originate from a woman aged 50 to 65 in good health. Both conserved end residues are trimmed from each CDR3.

J,V,CDR3
TRBJ1-5,TRBV20-1,SARAGTGGQPQQ
TRBJ2-2,TRBV3-1,ASSQRARGTGELF
TRBJ2-1,TRBV24-1,ATSDSGGGPLYEQF
TRBJ1-1,TRBV7-2,ASSLRRSNTEAF
TRBJ1-5,TRBV5-5,ASSLVGGEQPQH
TRBJ2-3,TRBV12-3/TRBV12-4,ASSSLAGGADTQY
TRBJ2-1,TRBV29-1,SVRSGRRNEQF
TRBJ2-6,TRBV29-1,SVGRDGANVLT
TRBJ2-5,TRBV7-2,ASSSTGTSGQY
TRBJ2-3,TRBV19,ASSESGVASDTQY
TRBJ2-6,TRBV29-1,SVAWDTSSGANVLT
TRBJ1-4,TRBV12-3/TRBV12-4,ASSSRLGEKLF
TRBJ2-1,TRBV19,ASSIAGTYNEQF
TRBJ2-5,TRBV3-1,ASSQGLLGVKETQY
TRBJ2-2,TRBV20-1,SARGHIGELF
TRBJ1-1,TRBV29-1,SGAVGASYTEAF
TRBJ2-5,TRBV20-1,SADLQGETQY
TRBJ2-1,TRBV7-8,ASSKSGSLPDEQF
TRBJ1-5,TRBV7-9,ASSLNQGQPQH
TRBJ2-5,TRBV10-3,AISGGGGALLQETQY
TRBJ2-3,TRBV5-1,ASRSGTISTDTQY
TRBJ2-2,TRBV11-2,ASSLDWIAGGWNTGELF
TRBJ2-3,TRBV6-4,ASSDAAGPTDTQY
TRBJ2-7,TRBV7-9,ASSLVFYEQY
TRBJ2-1,TRBV5-1,ASSLMASGRAVNEQF
TRBJ2-3,TRBV3-1,ASSQDGLAGVITDTQY
TRBJ2-2,TRBV15,ATSRSPRGNTGELF